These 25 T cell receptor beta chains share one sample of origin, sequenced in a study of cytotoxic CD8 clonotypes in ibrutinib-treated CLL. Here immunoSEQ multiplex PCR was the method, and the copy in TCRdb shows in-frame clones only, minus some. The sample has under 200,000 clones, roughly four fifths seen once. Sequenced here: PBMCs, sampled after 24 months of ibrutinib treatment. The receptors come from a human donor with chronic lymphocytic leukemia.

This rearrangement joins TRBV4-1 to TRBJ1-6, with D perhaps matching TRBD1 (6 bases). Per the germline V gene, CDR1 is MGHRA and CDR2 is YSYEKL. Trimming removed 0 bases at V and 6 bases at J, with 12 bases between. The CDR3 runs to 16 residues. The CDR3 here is CASSQEGARFNSPLHF. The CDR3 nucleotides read TGCGCCAGCAGCCAAGAGGGGGCTCGTTTTAATTCACCCCTCCACTTT.

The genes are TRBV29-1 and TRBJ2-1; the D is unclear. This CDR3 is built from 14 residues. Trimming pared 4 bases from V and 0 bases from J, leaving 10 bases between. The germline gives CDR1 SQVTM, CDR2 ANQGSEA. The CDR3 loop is CSVGGRSSYNEQFF. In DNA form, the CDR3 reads TGCAGCGTTGGCGGCAGAAGCTCCTACAATGAGCAGTTCTTC.

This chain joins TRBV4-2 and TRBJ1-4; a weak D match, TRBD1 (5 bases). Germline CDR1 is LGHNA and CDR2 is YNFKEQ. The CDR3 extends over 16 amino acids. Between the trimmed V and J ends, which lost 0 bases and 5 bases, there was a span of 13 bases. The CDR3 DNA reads TGTGCCAGCAGCCAAGATACGACACGACAGAATGAAAAACTGTTTTTT. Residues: CASSQDTTRQNEKLFF.

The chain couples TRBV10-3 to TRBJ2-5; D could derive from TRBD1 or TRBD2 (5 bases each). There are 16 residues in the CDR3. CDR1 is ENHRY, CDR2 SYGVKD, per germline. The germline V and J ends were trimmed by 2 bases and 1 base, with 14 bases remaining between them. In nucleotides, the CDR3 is TGTGCCATCAGTGAGGGGGGTCCGGGTCTCCAAGAGACCCAGTACTTC. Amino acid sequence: CAISEGGPGLQETQYF.

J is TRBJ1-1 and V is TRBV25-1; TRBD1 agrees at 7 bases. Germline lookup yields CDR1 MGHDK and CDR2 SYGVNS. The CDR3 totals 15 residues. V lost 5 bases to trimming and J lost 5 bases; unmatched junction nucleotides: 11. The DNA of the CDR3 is TGTGCCAGCAGTTACCAGGGGGGGCGTTATACTGAAGCTTTCTTT. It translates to CASSYQGGRYTEAFF.

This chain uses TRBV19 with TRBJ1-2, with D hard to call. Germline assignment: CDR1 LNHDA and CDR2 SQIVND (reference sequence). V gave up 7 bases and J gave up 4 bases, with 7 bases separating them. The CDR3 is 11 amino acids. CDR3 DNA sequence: TGTGCCAGTACTCTGGGCTATGGCTACACCTTC. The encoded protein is CASTLGYGYTF.

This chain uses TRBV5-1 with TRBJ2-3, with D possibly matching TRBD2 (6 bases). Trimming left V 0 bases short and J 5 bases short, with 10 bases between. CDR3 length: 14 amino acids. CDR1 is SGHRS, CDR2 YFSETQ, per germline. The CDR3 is CASSLASAEDTQYF. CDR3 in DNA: TGCGCCAGCAGCTTGGCTAGCGCTGAAGATACGCAGTATTTT.

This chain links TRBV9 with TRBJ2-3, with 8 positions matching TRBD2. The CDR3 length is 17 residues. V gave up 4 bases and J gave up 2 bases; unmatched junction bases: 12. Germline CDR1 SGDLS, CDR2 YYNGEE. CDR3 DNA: TGTGCCAGCAGCCCCCGCCTGGGGCGGGAGGACACAGATACGCAGTATTTT. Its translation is CASSPRLGREDTDTQYF.

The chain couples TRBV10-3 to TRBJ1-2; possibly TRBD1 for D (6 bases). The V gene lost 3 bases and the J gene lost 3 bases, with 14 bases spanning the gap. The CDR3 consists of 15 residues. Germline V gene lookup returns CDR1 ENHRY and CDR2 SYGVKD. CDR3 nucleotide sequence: TGTGCCATCAGTGAACAGGGAGGAGGATACTATGGCTACACCTTC. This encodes CAISEQGGGYYGYTF.

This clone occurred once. The CDR3 protein is CASTRQGSTNEKLFF. CDR3 sequence (DNA): TGCGCCAGCACCCGACAGGGGTCAACTAATGAAAAACTGTTTTTT. The rearrangement links TRBV5-1 to TRBJ1-4, with 8 bases matching TRBD1. The ends lost 6 bases at V and 0 bases at J; junction bases unmatched: 4. This CDR3 has 15 amino acids. Germline values: CDR1 SGHRS, CDR2 YFSETQ.

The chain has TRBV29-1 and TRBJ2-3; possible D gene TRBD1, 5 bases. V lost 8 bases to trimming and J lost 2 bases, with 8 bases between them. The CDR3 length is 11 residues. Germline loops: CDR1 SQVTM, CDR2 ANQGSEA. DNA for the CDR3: TGCAGCCAAGGGGACACAGATACGCAGTATTTT. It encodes CSQGDTDTQYF.

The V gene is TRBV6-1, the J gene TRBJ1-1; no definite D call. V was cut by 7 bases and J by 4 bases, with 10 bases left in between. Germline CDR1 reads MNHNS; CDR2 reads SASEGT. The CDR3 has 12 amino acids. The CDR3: CASILRGTEAFF. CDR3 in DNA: TGTGCCAGCATCCTCCGGGGCACTGAAGCTTTCTTT.

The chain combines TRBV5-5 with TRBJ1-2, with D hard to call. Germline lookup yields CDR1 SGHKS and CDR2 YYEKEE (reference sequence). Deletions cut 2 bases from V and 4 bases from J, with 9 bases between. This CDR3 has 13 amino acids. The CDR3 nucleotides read TGTGCCAGCAGCTTTGGGGTGAGCTATGGCTACACCTTC. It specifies CASSFGVSYGYTF.

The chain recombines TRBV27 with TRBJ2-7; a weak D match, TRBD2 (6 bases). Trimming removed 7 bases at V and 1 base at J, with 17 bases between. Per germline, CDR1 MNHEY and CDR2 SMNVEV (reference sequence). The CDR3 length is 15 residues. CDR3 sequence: CASTLGGTGSYEQYF. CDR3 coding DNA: TGTGCCAGCACTCTAGGCGGGACGGGATCCTACGAGCAGTACTTC.

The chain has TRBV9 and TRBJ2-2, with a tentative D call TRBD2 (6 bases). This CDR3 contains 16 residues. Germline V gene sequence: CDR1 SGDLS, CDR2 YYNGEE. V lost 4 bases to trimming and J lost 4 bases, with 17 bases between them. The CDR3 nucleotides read TGTGCCAGCAGCCCTGGGGCGGGGCCCGGCACCGGGGAGCTGTTTTTT. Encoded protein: CASSPGAGPGTGELFF.

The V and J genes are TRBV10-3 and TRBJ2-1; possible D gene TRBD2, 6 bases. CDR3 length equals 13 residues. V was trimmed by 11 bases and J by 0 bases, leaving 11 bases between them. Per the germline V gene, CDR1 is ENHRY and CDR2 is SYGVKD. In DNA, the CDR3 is TGTGCCGTTAGCGGAAGCTCCTACAATGAGCAGTTCTTC. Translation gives CAVSGSSYNEQFF.

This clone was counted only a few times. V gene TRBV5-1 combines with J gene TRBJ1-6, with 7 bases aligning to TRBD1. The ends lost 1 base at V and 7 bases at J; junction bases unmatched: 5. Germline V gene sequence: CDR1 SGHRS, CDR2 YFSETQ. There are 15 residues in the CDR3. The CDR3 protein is CASSLPRDSNSPLHF. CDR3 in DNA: TGCGCCAGCAGCTTGCCCCGGGACAGCAATTCACCCCTCCACTTT. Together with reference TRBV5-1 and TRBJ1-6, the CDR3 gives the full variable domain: KAGVTQTPRYLIKTRGQQVTLSCSPISGHRSVSWYQQTPGQGLQFLFEYFSETQRNKGNFPGRFSGRQFSNSRSEMNVSTLELGDSALYLCASSLPRDSNSPLHFGNGTRLTVT.

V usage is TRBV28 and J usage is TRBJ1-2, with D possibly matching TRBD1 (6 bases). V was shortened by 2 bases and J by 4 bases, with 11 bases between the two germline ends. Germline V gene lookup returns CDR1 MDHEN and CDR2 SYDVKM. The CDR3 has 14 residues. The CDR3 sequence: CASSLKGVSYGYTF. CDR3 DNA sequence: TGTGCCAGCAGTTTAAAGGGGGTAAGCTATGGCTACACCTTC.

CDR3 sequence reads: CASSHALAGASMGYNEQFF. CDR3 DNA sequence: TGCGCCAGCAGCCATGCACTAGCGGGAGCGTCGATGGGGTACAATGAGCAGTTCTTC. V usage is TRBV4-3 and J usage is TRBJ2-1, with 11 bases lining up with TRBD2. V trimming: 3 bases; J trimming: 4 bases; junction bases outside the gene matches: 14. Germline assignment: CDR1 LGHNA and CDR2 YSLEER. The CDR3 contains 19 residues.

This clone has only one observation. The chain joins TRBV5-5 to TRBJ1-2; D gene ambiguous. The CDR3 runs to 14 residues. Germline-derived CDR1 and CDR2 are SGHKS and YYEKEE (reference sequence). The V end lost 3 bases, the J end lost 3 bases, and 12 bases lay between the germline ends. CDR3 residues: CASSSVWGDYGYTF. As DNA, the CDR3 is TGTGCCAGCAGCTCTGTTTGGGGAGACTATGGCTACACCTTC.

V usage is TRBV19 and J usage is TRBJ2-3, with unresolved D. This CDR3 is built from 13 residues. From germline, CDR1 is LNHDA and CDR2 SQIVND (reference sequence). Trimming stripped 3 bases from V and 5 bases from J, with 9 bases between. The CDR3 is CASSIRVGDTQYF. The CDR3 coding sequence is TGTGCCAGTAGTATTAGGGTGGGAGATACGCAGTATTTT.

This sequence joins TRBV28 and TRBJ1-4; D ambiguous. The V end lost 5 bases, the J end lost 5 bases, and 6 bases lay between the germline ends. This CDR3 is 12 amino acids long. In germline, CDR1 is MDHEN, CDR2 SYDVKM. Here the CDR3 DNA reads TGTGCCAGCAGTCAGAGGAATGAAAAACTGTTTTTT. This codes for CASSQRNEKLFF.

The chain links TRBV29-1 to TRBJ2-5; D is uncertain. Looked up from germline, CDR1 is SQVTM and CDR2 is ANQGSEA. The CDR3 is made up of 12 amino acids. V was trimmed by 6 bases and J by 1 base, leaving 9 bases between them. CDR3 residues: CSVFLSQETQYF. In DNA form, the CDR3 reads TGCAGCGTCTTCCTTTCCCAAGAGACCCAGTACTTC.

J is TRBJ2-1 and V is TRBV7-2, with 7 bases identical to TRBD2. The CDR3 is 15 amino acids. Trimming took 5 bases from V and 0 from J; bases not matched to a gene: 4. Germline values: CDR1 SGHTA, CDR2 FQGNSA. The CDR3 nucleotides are TGTGCCAGCAGCATACTAGCGAGCTCCTACAATGAGCAGTTCTTC. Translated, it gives CASSILASSYNEQFF.

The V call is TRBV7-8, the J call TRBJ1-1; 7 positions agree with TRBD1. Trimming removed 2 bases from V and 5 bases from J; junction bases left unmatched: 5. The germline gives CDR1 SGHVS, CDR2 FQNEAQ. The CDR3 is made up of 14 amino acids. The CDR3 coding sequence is TGTGCCAGCAGCTTAACACAGGGGAGGACTGAAGCTTTCTTT. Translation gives CASSLTQGRTEAFF.